A single sample is the source of the 7 T cell receptor beta chains below, sequenced in a study of Ad26.COV2.S vaccination and SARS-CoV-2 variants listed by TCRdb under 2021. Libraries were built with the immunoSEQ multiplex PCR assay. In TCRdb, the immuneACCESS table is reduced to in-frame sequences with V and J assigned. These tables do not hold every clone; where another copy was compared, an unresolved V gene accounts for under half, and the others remain unexplained. Recorded for this sample are some 450,000 clones; roughly 88% of them occurred a single time. Of the sample, about 4.4% falls within the top ten clones. Read against the paper, the sample's treatment or condition label means: about 20 received Ad26.COV2.S at low or high dose, single or two shots; about 5 received placebo; per-sample allocation not given. For vaccine and placebo recipients, repertoires were sequenced using samples collected on day 63 after the first injection.

The sample here was peripheral blood, taken in a trial of Ad26.COV2.S vaccine versus placebo. The receptors were gathered from a person between 18 and 65 years old who received the Ad26.COV2.S COVID-19 vaccine or a placebo.

The rearrangement links TRBV15 to TRBJ2-1, with 7 bases that match TRBD2. V shed 0 bases and J 8 bases; nucleotides not matched to a gene: 16. This CDR3 has 18 amino acids. Germline V lookup: CDR1 LNHNV, CDR2 YYDKDF (reference sequence). The CDR3: CATSRDLPVFGRNDEQFF. The CDR3 DNA follows: TGTGCCACCAGCAGAGATCTTCCCGTCTTCGGGAGGAACGATGAGCAGTTCTTC.

The chain combines TRBV6-4 with TRBJ1-2; 8 bases match TRBD1. Trimming cost V 2 bases and J 4 bases; bases outside gene matches: 9. The germline gives CDR1 MRHNA, CDR2 SNTAGT. This CDR3 is built from 16 residues. In nucleotides, the CDR3 is TGTGCCAGCAGTGACGGAGTAGGGACAGGAGCCTATGGCTACACCTTC. Its translation: CASSDGVGTGAYGYTF.

The V and J genes are TRBV5-4 and TRBJ2-2; 7 nucleotides line up with TRBD1. This CDR3 spans 16 amino acids. Germline values: CDR1 SGHNT, CDR2 YYREEE (reference sequence). V was pared by 4 bases and J by 0 bases, with 6 bases of the junction left unmatched. Here the CDR3 DNA reads TGTGCCAGCAGCGTGGGACAGCGCGCGAACACCGGGGAGCTGTTTTTT. This translates into CASSVGQRANTGELFF.

The chain combines TRBV19 with TRBJ1-1; D gene ambiguous. V was shortened by 2 bases and J by 5 bases, with 6 bases between the two germline ends. In germline, CDR1 is LNHDA, CDR2 SQIVND (reference sequence). This CDR3 comprises 12 residues. CDR3 protein: CASSIRETEAFF. The CDR3 bases are TGTGCCAGTAGTATAAGGGAGACTGAAGCTTTCTTT. Full variable domain (rest looked up from reference TRBV19 and TRBJ1-1): DGGITQSPKYLFRKEGQNVTLSCEQNLNHDAMYWYRQDPGQGLRLIYYSQIVNDFQKGDIAEGYSVSREKKESFPLTVTSAQKNPTAFYLCASSIRETEAFFGQGTRLTVV.

The V gene is TRBV5-1, the J gene TRBJ2-3; 9 nucleotides agree with TRBD2. CDR1 and CDR2 (germline): SGHRS, YFSETQ. The CDR3 runs to 16 residues. V trimming: 3 bases; J trimming: 2 bases; junction bases outside the gene matches: 7. CDR3 protein: CASSWLAGDPTDTQYF. The DNA of the CDR3 is TGCGCCAGCAGCTGGTTAGCGGGAGACCCCACAGATACGCAGTATTTT. The full variable domain, completed using reference TRBV5-1 and TRBJ2-3, is KAGVTQTPRYLIKTRGQQVTLSCSPISGHRSVSWYQQTPGQGLQFLFEYFSETQRNKGNFPGRFSGRQFSNSRSEMNVSTLELGDSALYLCASSWLAGDPTDTQYFGPGTRLTVL.

This chain joins TRBV7-9 and TRBJ2-1; D remains unclear. V shed 0 bases and J shed 15 bases, with 18 bases lying between them. This CDR3 is 14 amino acids long. CDR1 is SEHNR, CDR2 FQNEAQ, per germline (reference sequence). CDR3 amino acids: CASSLAASVTIMFF. The CDR3 nucleotides read TGTGCCAGCAGCTTAGCTGCCAGCGTAACGATTATGTTCTTC.

This chain connects TRBV28 to TRBJ2-7; 11 bases fit TRBD2. The CDR3 loop spans 15 amino acids. Germline V lookup: CDR1 MDHEN, CDR2 SYDVKM. V was clipped by 6 bases and J by 2 bases; unmatched bases: 6. CDR3 in DNA: TGTGCCAGCAGAACCGGGACTAGCGGAGCCTACGAGCAGTACTTC. This translates into CASRTGTSGAYEQYF.